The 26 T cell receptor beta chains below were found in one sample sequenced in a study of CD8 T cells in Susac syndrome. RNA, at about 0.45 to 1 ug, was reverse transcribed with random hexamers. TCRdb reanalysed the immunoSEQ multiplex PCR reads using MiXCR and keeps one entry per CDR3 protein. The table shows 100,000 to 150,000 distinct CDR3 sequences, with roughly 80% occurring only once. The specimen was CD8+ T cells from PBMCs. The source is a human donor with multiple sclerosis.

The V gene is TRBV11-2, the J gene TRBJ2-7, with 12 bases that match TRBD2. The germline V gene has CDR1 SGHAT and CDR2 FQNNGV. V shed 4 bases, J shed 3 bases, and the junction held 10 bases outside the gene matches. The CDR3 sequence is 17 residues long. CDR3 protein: CASSYGLAGTEVYEQYV. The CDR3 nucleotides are TGTGCCAGCAGCTACGGACTAGCGGGAACCGAAGTCTACGAGCAGTACGTC.

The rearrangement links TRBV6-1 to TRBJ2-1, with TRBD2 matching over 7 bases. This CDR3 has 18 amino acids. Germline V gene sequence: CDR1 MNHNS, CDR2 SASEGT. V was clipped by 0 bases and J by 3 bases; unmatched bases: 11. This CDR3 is CASSEADILAEDYNEQFF. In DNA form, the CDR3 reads TGTGCCAGCAGTGAAGCGGATATTCTAGCGGAGGACTACAATGAGCAGTTCTTC.

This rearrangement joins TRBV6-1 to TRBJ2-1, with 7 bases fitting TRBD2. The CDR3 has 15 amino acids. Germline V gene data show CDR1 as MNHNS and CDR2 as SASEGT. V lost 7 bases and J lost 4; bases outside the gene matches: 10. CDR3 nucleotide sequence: TGTGCCAGCACCGCCGGCGGGAGCCAGTACAATGAGCAGTTCTTC. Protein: CASTAGGSQYNEQFF.

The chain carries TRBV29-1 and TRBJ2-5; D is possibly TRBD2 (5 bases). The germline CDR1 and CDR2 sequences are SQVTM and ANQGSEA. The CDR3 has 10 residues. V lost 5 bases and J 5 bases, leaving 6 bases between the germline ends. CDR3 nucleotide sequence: TGCAGCGTTACGGGGGAGACCCAGTACTTC. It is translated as CSVTGETQYF.

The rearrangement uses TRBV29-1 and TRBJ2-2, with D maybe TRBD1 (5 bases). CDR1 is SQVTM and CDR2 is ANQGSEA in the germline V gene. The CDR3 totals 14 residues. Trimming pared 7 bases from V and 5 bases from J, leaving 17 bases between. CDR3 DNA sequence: TGCAGCGCCGAGACAGCAAGTCTAACCGGGGAGCTGTTTTTT. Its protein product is CSAETASLTGELFF.

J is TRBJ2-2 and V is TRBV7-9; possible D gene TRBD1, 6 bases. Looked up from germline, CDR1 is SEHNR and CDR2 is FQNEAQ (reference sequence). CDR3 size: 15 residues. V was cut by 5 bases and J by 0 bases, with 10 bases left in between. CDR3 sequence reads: CASSQRTANTGELFF. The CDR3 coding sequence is TGTGCCAGCAGCCAGAGGACAGCGAACACCGGGGAGCTGTTTTTT.

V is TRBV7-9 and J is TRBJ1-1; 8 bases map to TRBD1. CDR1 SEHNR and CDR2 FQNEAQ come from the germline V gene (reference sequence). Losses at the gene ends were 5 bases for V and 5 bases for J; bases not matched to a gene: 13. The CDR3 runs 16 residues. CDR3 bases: TGTGCCAGCAGCCACATGCCAGGACAGGGTGGGACTGAAGCTTTCTTT. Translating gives CASSHMPGQGGTEAFF. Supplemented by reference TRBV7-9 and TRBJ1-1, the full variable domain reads DTGVSQNPRHKITKRGQNVTFRCDPISEHNRLYWYRQTLGQGPEFLTYFQNEAQLEKSRLLSDRFSAERPKGSFSTLEIQRTEQGDSAMYLCASSHMPGQGGTEAFFGQGTRLTVV.

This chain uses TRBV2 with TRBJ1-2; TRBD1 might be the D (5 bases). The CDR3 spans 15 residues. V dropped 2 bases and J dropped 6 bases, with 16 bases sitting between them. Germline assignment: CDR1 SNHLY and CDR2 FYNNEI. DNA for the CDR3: TGTGCCAGCAGTGAACTCAGGGCCCCAAAGGATGGCTACACCTTC. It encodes CASSELRAPKDGYTF.

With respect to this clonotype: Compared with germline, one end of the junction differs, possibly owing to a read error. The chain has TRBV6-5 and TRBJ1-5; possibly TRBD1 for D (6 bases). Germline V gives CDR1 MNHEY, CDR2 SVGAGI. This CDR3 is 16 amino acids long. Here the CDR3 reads CANSYSDPGAHQPQHF. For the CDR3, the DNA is TGTGCCAACAGTTACTCGGATCCGGGGGCTCATCAGCCCCAGCATTTT.

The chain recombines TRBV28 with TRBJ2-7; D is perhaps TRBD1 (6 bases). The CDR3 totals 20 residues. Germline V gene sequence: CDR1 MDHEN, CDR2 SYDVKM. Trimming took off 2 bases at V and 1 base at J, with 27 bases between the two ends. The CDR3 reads CASSLAGAGTYLAESYEQYF. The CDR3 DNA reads TGTGCCAGCAGTTTAGCTGGTGCCGGGACATATCTTGCCGAATCCTACGAGCAGTACTTC.

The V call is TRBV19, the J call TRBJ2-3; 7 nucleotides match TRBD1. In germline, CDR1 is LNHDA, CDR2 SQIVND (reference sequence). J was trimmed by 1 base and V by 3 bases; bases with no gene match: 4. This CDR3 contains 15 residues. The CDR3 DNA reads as TGTGCCAGTAGTATTTCTGACAGGGGCACAGATACGCAGTATTTT. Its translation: CASSISDRGTDTQYF.

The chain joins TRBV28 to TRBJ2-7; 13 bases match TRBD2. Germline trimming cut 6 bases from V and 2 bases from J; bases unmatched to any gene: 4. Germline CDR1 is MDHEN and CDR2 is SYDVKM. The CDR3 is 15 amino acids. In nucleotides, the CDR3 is TGTGCCAGCAGCACGACTAGCGGGGGGACCTACGAGCAGTACTTC. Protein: CASSTTSGGTYEQYF.

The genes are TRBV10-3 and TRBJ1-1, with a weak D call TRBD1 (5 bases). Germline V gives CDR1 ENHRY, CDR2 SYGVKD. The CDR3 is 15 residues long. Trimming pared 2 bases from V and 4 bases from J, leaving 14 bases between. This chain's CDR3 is CAISEGQGVITEAFF. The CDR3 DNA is TGTGCCATCAGTGAGGGGCAGGGAGTTATCACTGAAGCTTTCTTT.

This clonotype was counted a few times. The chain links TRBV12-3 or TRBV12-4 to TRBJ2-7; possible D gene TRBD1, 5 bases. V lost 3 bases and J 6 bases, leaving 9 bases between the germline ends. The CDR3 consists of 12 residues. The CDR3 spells CASSLDTSEQYF. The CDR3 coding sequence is TGTGCCAGCAGTTTGGACACTTCCGAGCAGTACTTC.

The CDR3 DNA sequence: TGCGCCAGCAGCCAACAAGACAGGGCTGCCTCCTACGAGCAGTACTTC. As protein: CASSQQDRAASYEQYF. This chain uses TRBV4-1 with TRBJ2-7, with 7 positions matching TRBD1. This CDR3 region has 16 residues. CDR1 and CDR2 from the germline V gene are MGHRA and YSYEKL. The V gene end was trimmed by 2 bases and the J gene end by 0 bases; junction bases not matched to a gene: 7.

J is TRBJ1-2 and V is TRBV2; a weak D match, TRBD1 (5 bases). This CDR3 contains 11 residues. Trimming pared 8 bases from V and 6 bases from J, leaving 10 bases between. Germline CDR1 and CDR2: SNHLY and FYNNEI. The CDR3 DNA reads TGTGCCAGCTTGCAGGGTGATGGCTACACCTTC. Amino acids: CASLQGDGYTF.

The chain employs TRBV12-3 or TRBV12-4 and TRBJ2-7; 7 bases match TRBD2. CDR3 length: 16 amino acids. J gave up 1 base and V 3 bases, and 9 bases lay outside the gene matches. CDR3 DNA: TGTGCCAGCAGTTTCTATCATGGGGGGGAATCCTACGAGCAGTACTTC. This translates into CASSFYHGGESYEQYF.

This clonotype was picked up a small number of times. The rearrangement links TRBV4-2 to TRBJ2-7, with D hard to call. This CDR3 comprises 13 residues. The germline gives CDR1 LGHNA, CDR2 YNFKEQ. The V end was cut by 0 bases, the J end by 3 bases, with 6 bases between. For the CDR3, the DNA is TGTGCCAGCAGCCAAGAAACCGGCTACGAGCAGTACTTC. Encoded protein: CASSQETGYEQYF.

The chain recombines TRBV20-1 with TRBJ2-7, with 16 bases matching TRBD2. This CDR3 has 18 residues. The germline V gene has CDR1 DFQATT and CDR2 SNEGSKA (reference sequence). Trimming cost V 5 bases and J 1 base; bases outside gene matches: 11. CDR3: CSAPNPGLAGGASYEQYF. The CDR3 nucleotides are TGCAGTGCTCCTAATCCGGGACTAGCGGGGGGGGCGTCCTACGAGCAGTACTTC.

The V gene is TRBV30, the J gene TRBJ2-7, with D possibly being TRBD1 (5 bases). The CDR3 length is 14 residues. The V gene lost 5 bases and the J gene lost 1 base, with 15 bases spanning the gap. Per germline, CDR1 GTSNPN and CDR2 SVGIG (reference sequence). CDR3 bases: TGTGCCTGGGGCCCAGGGTACGCGTCCTACGAGCAGTACGTC. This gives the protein CAWGPGYASYEQYV.

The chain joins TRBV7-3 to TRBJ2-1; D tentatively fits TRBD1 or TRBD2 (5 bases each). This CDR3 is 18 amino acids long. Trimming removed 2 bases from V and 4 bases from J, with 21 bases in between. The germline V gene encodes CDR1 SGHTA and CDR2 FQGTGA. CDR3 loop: CASSLPAGASRTYNEQFF. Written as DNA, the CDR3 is TGTGCCAGCAGCTTACCCGCCGGGGCGTCGAGGACTTACAATGAGCAGTTCTTC. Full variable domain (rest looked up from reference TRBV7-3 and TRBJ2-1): GAGVSQTPSNKVTEKGKYVELRCDPISGHTALYWYRQSLGQGPEFLIYFQGTGAADDSGLPNDRFFAVRPEGSVSTLKIQRTERGDSAVYLCASSLPAGASRTYNEQFFGPGTRLTVL.

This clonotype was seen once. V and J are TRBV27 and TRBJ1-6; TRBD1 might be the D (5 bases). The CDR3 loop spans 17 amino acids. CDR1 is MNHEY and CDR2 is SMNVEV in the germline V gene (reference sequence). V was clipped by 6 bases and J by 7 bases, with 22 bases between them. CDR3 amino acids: CASRSDKHPMWNSPLHF. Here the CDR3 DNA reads TGTGCCAGCAGATCGGACAAGCACCCGATGTGGAATTCACCCCTCCACTTT.

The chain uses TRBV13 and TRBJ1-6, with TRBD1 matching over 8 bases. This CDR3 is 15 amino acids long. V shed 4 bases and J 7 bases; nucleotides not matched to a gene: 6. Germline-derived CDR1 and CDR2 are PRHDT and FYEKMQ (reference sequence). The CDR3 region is CASSSTDRGNSPLHF. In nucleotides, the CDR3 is TGTGCCAGCAGCTCAACCGACAGGGGCAATTCACCCCTCCACTTT.

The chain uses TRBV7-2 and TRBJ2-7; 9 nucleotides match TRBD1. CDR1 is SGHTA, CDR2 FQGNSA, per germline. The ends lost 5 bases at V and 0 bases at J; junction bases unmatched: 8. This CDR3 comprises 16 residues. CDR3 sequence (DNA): TGTGCCAGCAGCCGGCGGTGGACAGGGGCCTCCTACGAGCAGTACTTC. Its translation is CASSRRWTGASYEQYF.

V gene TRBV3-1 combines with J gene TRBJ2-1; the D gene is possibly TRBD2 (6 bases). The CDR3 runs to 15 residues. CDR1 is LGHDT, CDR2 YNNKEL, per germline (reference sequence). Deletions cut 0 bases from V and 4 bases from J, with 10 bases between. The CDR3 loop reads CASSQDSGAYNEQFF. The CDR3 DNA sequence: TGTGCCAGCAGCCAAGATAGCGGAGCTTACAATGAGCAGTTCTTC.

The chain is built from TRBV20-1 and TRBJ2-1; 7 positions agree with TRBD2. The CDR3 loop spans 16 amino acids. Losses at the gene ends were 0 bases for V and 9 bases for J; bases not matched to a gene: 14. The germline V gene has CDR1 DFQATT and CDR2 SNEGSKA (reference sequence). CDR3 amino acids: CSARDGLAVERGEQFF. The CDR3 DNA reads TGCAGTGCTAGAGATGGATTAGCGGTTGAGCGGGGTGAGCAGTTCTTC.